Each of the 19 T cell receptor beta chains below was sequenced from the same sample in a study of blood T cell repertoires in COVID-19. TCRdb's table, derived via immunoSEQ multiplex PCR, lists solely in-frame clones and lacks some. The table shows 200,000 to 250,000 clones, with about 88% occurring only once. The specimen sequenced was PBMCs or T cells enriched from blood (not recorded which). The receptors here all came from a woman in her 30s who had recovered from COVID-19.

This chain connects TRBV3-1 (or the pseudogene TRBV3-2) to TRBJ2-5; 9 nucleotides agree with TRBD2. V was pared by 4 bases and J by 2 bases, with 8 bases of the junction left unmatched. Germline-derived CDR1 and CDR2 are LGHDT and YNNKEL (reference sequence). The CDR3 covers 16 residues. The CDR3 loop is CASSPWVAGEQETQYF. In DNA, the CDR3 is TGTGCCAGCAGCCCCTGGGTAGCGGGGGAACAAGAGACCCAGTACTTC.

The genes are TRBV5-1 and TRBJ1-2, with 9 bases fitting TRBD1. The CDR3 contains 15 residues. V lost 4 bases and J lost 4; bases outside the gene matches: 8. The germline gives CDR1 SGHRS, CDR2 YFSETQ. DNA for the CDR3: TGCGCCAGCAGCGGGGACAGGGCTGGGTTCTATGGCTACACCTTC. Translating gives CASSGDRAGFYGYTF.

This clone has a handful of counts. The CDR3 spells CASSEVAGDYNEQFF. The CDR3 nucleotides read TGTGCCAGCAGTGAAGTAGCGGGGGACTACAATGAGCAGTTCTTC. The J gene is TRBJ2-1, the V gene TRBV2, with 9 positions matching TRBD2. This CDR3 has 15 residues. Germline V gene lookup returns CDR1 SNHLY and CDR2 FYNNEI. V shed 1 base and J 3 bases; nucleotides not matched to a gene: 1.

The chain couples TRBV7-9 to TRBJ1-2; 9 positions match TRBD1. In germline, CDR1 is SEHNR, CDR2 FQNEAQ (reference sequence). V was pared by 4 bases and J by 0 bases, with 3 bases of the junction left unmatched. The CDR3 runs to 15 residues. The CDR3 loop is CASSWDREANYGYTF. CDR3 bases: TGTGCCAGCAGCTGGGACAGGGAAGCTAACTATGGCTACACCTTC.

The genes are TRBV24-1 and TRBJ1-2, with D unresolved. CDR1 is KGHDR and CDR2 is SFDVKD in the germline V gene. CDR3 length: 16 amino acids. Trimming removed 1 base at V and 1 base at J, with 12 bases between. The CDR3 reads CATSDLLIPNNYGYTF. For the CDR3, the DNA is TGTGCCACCAGTGATTTACTCATCCCCAATAACTATGGCTACACCTTC.

This chain joins TRBV10-3 and TRBJ2-3; D unclear. This CDR3 has 13 residues. V was shortened by 5 bases and J by 1 base, with 7 bases between the two germline ends. CDR1 and CDR2 from the germline V gene are ENHRY and SYGVKD. CDR3 amino acids: CAISNKRTDTQYF. DNA of the CDR3: TGTGCCATCAGTAACAAACGCACAGATACGCAGTATTTT.

The V call is TRBV5-6, the J call TRBJ2-2; 10 positions match TRBD2. V lost 1 base, J lost 0 bases, and 6 bases stayed unmatched. CDR3 length: 18 amino acids. CDR1 and CDR2 from the germline V gene are SGHDT and YYEEEE. The CDR3 region is CASSLRLAGASNTGELFF. The CDR3 DNA reads TGTGCCAGCAGCTTGCGTCTAGCGGGGGCCTCGAACACCGGGGAGCTGTTTTTT.

This rearrangement joins TRBV5-4 to TRBJ2-2; 7 nucleotides align to TRBD1. Germline assignment: CDR1 SGHNT and CDR2 YYREEE (reference sequence). V gave up 4 bases and J gave up 1 base; unmatched junction bases: 7. This CDR3 is built from 16 residues. CDR3 in DNA: TGTGCCAGCAGCCGGGACAGTTATTTGAACACCGGGGAGCTGTTTTTT. Translated: CASSRDSYLNTGELFF.

The chain is built from TRBV2 and TRBJ2-6; TRBD2 is a possible D gene (5 bases). Between the trimmed V and J ends, which lost 4 bases and 4 bases, there was a span of 8 bases. The V gene's germline CDR1 is SNHLY and CDR2 FYNNEI. The CDR3 spans 14 residues. The CDR3 protein is CASSVRAGANVLTF. The CDR3, as DNA: TGTGCCAGCAGTGTGAGGGCCGGGGCCAACGTCCTGACTTTC.

This chain links TRBV7-2 with TRBJ1-5, with D maybe TRBD1 (6 bases). V gave up 5 bases and J gave up 3 bases, with 11 bases separating them. CDR1 is SGHTA and CDR2 is FQGNSA in the germline V gene. The CDR3 is 14 amino acids. In DNA form, the CDR3 reads TGTGCCAGCAGCCATGGACAGTTCAATCAGCCCCAGCATTTT. Translation: CASSHGQFNQPQHF.

This clone has at least ten counts. The chain links TRBV7-9 to TRBJ1-5; 7 bases align to TRBD1. Germline values: CDR1 SEHNR, CDR2 FQNEAQ (reference sequence). The CDR3 covers 16 residues. V trimming: 7 bases; J trimming: 0 bases; junction bases outside the gene matches: 9. CDR3 region: CASTSAKGASNQPQHF. The CDR3 bases are TGTGCCAGCACCTCCGCCAAGGGGGCTAGCAATCAGCCCCAGCATTTT.

The rearrangement joins TRBV7-2 to TRBJ2-1, with TRBD2 matching 8 bases. The germline CDR1 and CDR2 sequences are SGHTA and FQGNSA. V lost 5 bases, J lost 7 bases, and 10 bases stayed unmatched. The CDR3 loop spans 15 amino acids. CDR3 loop: CASSPRPGRVNEQFF. Written as DNA, the CDR3 is TGTGCCAGCAGCCCCCGCCCCGGGAGGGTGAATGAGCAGTTCTTC.

V usage is TRBV12-3 or TRBV12-4 and J usage is TRBJ1-5, with D perhaps matching TRBD1 (6 bases). CDR3 length: 13 residues. V was pared by 5 bases and J by 5 bases, with 10 bases between. The DNA of the CDR3 is TGTGCCAGCAGTCCCGCAGGGGATCAGCCCCAGCATTTT. Residues: CASSPAGDQPQHF.

The chain has TRBV7-6 and TRBJ2-7, with 9 bases that match TRBD1. The CDR3 totals 17 residues. Germline CDR1 and CDR2: SGHVS and FNYEAQ. Losses at the gene ends were 5 bases for V and 2 bases for J; bases not matched to a gene: 13. The CDR3 loop is CASSQDTGQGYAYEQYF. For the CDR3, the DNA is TGTGCCAGCAGCCAAGATACGGGACAGGGCTACGCCTACGAGCAGTACTTC.

The chain employs TRBV5-5 and TRBJ1-2, with 8 bases lining up with TRBD1. This CDR3 has 14 amino acids. Germline V gene data show CDR1 as SGHKS and CDR2 as YYEKEE (reference sequence). The J segment lost 7 bases and the V segment lost 1 base, leaving 6 bases of the junction unmatched. In DNA, the CDR3 is TGTGCCAGCAGCTTGCCGGACAGGGATTTTGGCTACACCTTC. Protein: CASSLPDRDFGYTF.

The rearrangement uses TRBV9 and TRBJ2-3, with D possibly being TRBD1 (5 bases). CDR3 length: 15 amino acids. With 0 bases removed from V and 2 bases from J, the gap between germline ends came to 10 bases. CDR1 SGDLS and CDR2 YYNGEE come from the germline V gene. DNA for the CDR3: TGTGCCAGCAGCGTAGAGGGGTTTTTCACAGATACGCAGTATTTT. Its translation: CASSVEGFFTDTQYF.

The chain joins TRBV12-5 to TRBJ2-1; weak D call: TRBD1 (5 bases). The CDR3 runs to 13 residues. From germline, CDR1 is LGHNT and CDR2 FRNRAP. V gave up 3 bases and J gave up 8 bases, with 11 bases separating them. The CDR3 DNA sequence: TGTGCTAGTGGTTTAAATCAGGGCTATGAGCAGTTCTTC. Translating it yields CASGLNQGYEQFF.

This clone was observed a single time. The J gene is TRBJ2-7, the V gene TRBV3-1 (or the pseudogene TRBV3-2); tentative D call: TRBD1 (6 bases). Germline assignment: CDR1 LGHDT and CDR2 YNNKEL (reference sequence). V dropped 4 bases and J dropped 3 bases, with 16 bases sitting between them. This CDR3 has 15 residues. The CDR3 region is CASSPWTAWDYEQYF. The CDR3 coding sequence is TGTGCCAGCAGCCCATGGACAGCCTGGGACTACGAGCAGTACTTC.

This sequence joins TRBV18 and TRBJ1-4, with TRBD1 as a possible D gene (6 bases). Trimming removed 9 bases at V and 3 bases at J, with 11 bases between. Germline loops: CDR1 KGHSH, CDR2 LQKENI. The CDR3 covers 13 residues. CDR3 sequence (DNA): TGTGCCAGTTCAAGGGGGTCTAATGAAAAACTGTTTTTT. Its protein is CASSRGSNEKLFF.